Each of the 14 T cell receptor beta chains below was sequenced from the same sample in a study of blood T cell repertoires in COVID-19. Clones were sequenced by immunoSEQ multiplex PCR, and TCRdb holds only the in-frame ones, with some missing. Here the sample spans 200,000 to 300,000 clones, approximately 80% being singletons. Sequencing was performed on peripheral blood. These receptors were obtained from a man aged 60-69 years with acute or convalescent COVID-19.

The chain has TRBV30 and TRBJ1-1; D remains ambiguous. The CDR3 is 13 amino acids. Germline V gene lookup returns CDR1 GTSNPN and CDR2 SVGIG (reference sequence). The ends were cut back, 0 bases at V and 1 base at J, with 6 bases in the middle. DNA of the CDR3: TGTGCCTGGAGTGTTGGCAGGAACACTGAAGCTTTCTTT. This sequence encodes CAWSVGRNTEAFF.

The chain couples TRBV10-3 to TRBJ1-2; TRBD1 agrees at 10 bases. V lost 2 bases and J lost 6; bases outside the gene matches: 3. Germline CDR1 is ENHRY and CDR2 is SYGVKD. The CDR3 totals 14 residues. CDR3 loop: CAISEDRGPHGYTF. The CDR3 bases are TGTGCCATCAGTGAGGACAGGGGGCCTCATGGCTACACCTTC.

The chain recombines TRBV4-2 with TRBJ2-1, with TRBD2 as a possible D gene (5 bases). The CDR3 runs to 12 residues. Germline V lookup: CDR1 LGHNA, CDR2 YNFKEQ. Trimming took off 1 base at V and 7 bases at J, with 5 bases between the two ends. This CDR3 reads CASSQAGNEQFF. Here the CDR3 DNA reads TGTGCCAGCAGCCAAGCGGGGAATGAGCAGTTCTTC.

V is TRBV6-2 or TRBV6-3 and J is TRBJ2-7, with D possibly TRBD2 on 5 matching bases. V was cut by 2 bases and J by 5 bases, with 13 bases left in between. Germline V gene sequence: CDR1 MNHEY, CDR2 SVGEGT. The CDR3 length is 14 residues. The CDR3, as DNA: TGTGCCAGCAGTTACGAGCTGGGAGTGGACGAGCAGTACTTC. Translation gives CASSYELGVDEQYF.

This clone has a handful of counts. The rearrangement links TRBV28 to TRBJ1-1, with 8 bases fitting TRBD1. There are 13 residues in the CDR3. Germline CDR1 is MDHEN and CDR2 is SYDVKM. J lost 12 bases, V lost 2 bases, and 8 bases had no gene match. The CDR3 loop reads CASSLQGADPPFF. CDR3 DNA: TGTGCCAGCAGTTTACAGGGGGCCGACCCCCCTTTCTTT.

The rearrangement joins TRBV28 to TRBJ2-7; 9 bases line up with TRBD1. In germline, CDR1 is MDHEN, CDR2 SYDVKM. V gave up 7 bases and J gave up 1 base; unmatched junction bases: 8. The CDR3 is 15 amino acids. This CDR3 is CASTRRGTGSYEQYF. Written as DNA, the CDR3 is TGTGCCAGCACCAGGAGAGGGACAGGGTCCTACGAGCAGTACTTC.

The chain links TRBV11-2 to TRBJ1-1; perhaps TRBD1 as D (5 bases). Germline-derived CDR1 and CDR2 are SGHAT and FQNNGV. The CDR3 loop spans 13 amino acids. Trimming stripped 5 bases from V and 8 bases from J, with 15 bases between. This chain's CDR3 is CASSPNQGSEAFF. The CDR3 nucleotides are TGTGCCAGCAGCCCCAACCAGGGCTCAGAAGCTTTCTTT.

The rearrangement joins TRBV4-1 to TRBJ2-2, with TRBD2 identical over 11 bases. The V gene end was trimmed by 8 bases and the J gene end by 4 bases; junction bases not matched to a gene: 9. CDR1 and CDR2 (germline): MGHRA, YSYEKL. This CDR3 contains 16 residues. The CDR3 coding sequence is TGCGCCAGCTCTTTTAGCGGGGGGGCTCGCACCGGGGAGCTGTTTTTT. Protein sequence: CASSFSGGARTGELFF.

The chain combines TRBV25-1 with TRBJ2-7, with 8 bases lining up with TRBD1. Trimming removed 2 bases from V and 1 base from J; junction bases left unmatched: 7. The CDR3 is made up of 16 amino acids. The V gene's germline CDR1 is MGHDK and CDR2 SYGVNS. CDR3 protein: CASSERRTGKSYEQYF. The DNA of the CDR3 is TGTGCCAGCAGTGAACGGCGGACAGGGAAATCCTACGAGCAGTACTTC.

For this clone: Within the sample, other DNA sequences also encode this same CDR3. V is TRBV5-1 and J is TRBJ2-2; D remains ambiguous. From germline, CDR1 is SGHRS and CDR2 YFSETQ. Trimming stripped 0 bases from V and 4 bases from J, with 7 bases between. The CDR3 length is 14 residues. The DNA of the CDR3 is TGCGCCAGCAGCTTGGGTCTGGCCACCGGGGAGCTGTTTTTT. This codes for CASSLGLATGELFF. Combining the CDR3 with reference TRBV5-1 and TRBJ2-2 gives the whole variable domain KAGVTQTPRYLIKTRGQQVTLSCSPISGHRSVSWYQQTPGQGLQFLFEYFSETQRNKGNFPGRFSGRQFSNSRSEMNVSTLELGDSALYLCASSLGLATGELFFGEGSRLTVL.

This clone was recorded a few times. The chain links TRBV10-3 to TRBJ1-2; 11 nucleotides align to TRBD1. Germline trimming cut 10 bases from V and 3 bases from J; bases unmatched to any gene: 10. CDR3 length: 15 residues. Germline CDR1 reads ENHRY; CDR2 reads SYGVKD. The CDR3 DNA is TGTGCCACCCGGACAGGGGGCGGGGATCACTATGGCTACACCTTC. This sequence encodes CATRTGGGDHYGYTF.

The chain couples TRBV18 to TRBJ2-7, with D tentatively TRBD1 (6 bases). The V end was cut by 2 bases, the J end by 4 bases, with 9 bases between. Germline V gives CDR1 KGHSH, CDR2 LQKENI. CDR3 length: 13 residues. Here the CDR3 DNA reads TGTGCCAGCTCACCAGGGACAATGTACGAGCAGTACTTC. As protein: CASSPGTMYEQYF.

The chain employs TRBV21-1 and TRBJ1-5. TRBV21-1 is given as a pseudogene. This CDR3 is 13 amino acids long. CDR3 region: CASMGGGNQPQHF. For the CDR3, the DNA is TGTGCCAGCATGGGGGGGGGCAATCAGCCCCAGCATTTT.

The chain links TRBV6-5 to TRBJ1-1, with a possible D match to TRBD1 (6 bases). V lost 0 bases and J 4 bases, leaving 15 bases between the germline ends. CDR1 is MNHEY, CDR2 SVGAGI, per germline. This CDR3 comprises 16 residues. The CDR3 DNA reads TGTGCCAGCAGTTACTCGACAGGTGGGTTTGGCACTGAAGCTTTCTTT. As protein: CASSYSTGGFGTEAFF.